This is a list of T cell receptor beta chains from one sample in a study of Graves' ophthalmopathy and Graves' hyperthyroidism. TCRdb called the multiplex PCR reads again in MiXCR, with one record for every CDR3 protein. Of 900,000 to 1,200,000 distinct CDR3 sequences in the sample, less than 45% were seen once. Sequencing was done on a sample of peripheral blood or thyroid tissue (not recorded which). The source of these receptors is an adult man with Graves' hyperthyroidism. Each CDR3 is given without its conserved first and last residue. Fields, in order: J gene, V gene, clone size, CDR3 protein. Expanded clones are given a class, and other clones once, few, many or no size at all.

>TRBJ2-7|TRBV7-2|NA
ASSPGQLSYEQH
>TRBJ1-3|TRBV4-1|NA
ASSQDQGVGNTIY
>TRBJ1-5|TRBV19|many
ASSRTGADNQPQH
>TRBJ2-7|TRBV12-3/TRBV12-4|NA
ASSPGLAAEQY
>TRBJ2-7|TRBV15|many
ATSRTQSSYEQY
>TRBJ1-1|TRBV9|NA
ASSGDRDRNTEAF
>TRBJ2-5|TRBV7-2|many
ASSERGGRNPGTQY
>TRBJ2-7|TRBV7-8|once
ASSPGQGVDGEQY
>TRBJ1-1|TRBV24-1|NA
ATSDRWAGAF
>TRBJ1-2|TRBV27|NA
ASSYSGGSNYGYT
>TRBJ2-7|TRBV20-1|many
SAPGLEVSYEQY
>TRBJ1-6|TRBV7-8|NA
ASSPLAGQGDSPLH
>TRBJ1-1|TRBV20-1|NA
SASGDLRFNTEAS
>TRBJ2-7|TRBV7-9|NA
ASVSAGGPIDEQY
>TRBJ1-1|TRBV20-1|many
SAGTGESFNTEAF
>TRBJ2-7|TRBV20-1|few
SAGDSQSSYEQY
>TRBJ1-1|TRBV7-9|many
ASSIEWTGAEAF
>TRBJ2-5|TRBV12-3/TRBV12-4|few
ASNSQGSSETQY
>TRBJ1-1|TRBV15|NA
ATSSPGGPEEGEAF
>TRBJ2-5|TRBV20-1|many
SARGSGGTETQY
>TRBJ1-5|TRBV7-8|NA
ASSTGTVKETQH
>TRBJ1-5|TRBV19|NA
AGGLLGVQPQH
>TRBJ2-5|TRBV5-4|many
ASSLEDSYQETQY
>TRBJ2-7|TRBV29-1|many
SVGTPTSYEQY
>TRBJ1-4|TRBV7-8|NA
ASRSGTGREKLF
>TRBJ2-5|TRBV6-2/TRBV6-3|NA
ASSWKLAGGQKNQETQY
>TRBJ1-4|TRBV2|NA
ASSFRDSSLEKLF
>TRBJ2-5|TRBV5-6|NA
ASSLAGSGGETQY
>TRBJ2-1|TRBV15|NA
ATSRAATGASEQF
>TRBJ2-7|TRBV5-1|many
ASSFGAGETSYEQY
>TRBJ1-2|TRBV7-8|NA
ASSSGTGGGAVYGYT
>TRBJ1-2|TRBV7-6|NA
ASVFGPGRGYT
>TRBJ1-1|TRBV7-2|NA
ASTSTWTGINTEAF
>TRBJ1-1|TRBV2|many
ASSVRDPRAF
>TRBJ2-7|TRBV20-1|NA
SARDWLAGASEQY
>TRBJ1-6|TRBV4-1|NA
ASSQEPGSYNSPLH
>TRBJ1-4|TRBV29-1|NA
SVEQGAYEKLF
>TRBJ1-2|TRBV7-2|NA
ASSLQGSFEGYT
>TRBJ2-5|TRBV6-2/TRBV6-3|NA
ASRRLQETQY
>TRBJ1-6|TRBV11-2|many
ASSYAATVKNSPLH
>TRBJ2-7|TRBV5-1|NA
ASSFLSLGFNEQY
>TRBJ2-7|TRBV14|few
ASSQPGLAGVSYEQY
>TRBJ2-7|TRBV7-9|NA
ASSPIPGMGTTLYEQY
>TRBJ1-2|TRBV25-1|NA
ASVSEGYGYT
>TRBJ1-1|TRBV7-9|NA
ASSLGDKWNTEAF
>TRBJ1-1|TRBV5-1|once
ASSRDPPWDTEAF
>TRBJ2-7|TRBV9|NA
ASSTGLAEREQY
>TRBJ2-7|TRBV20-1|NA
SAIRGGTRTYEQY
>TRBJ1-6|TRBV29-1|NA
SVRDRVRNSPLH
>TRBJ1-6|TRBV18|NA
ASSRSSAPLH
>TRBJ1-1|TRBV7-2|NA
ASTDVGVNTEAF
>TRBJ1-6|TRBV10-3|NA
ASQEGRNSPLH
>TRBJ1-1|TRBV10-3|NA
ASSYQASSEAF